Listed below are T cell receptor beta chains from one sample, sequenced in a study of blood T cell repertoires in COVID-19. Profiled with immunoSEQ multiplex PCR; TCRdb holds only in-frame clones, not every one. There are tens of thousands of clones in the sample; 80% to 85% occur only once, and over 7% lies in the top ten. The sequenced sample was peripheral blood. Receptors originate from a man aged 60 to 75 with active COVID-19. CDR3s include the opening cysteine and the closing phenylalanine or tryptophan. D genes are given only for firm matches. Only part of the rows carry a size: once, few, many, or a class if the clone is expanded.

v_gene,d_gene,abundance,j_gene,CDR3nt,CDR3aa
TRBV6-6,.,.,TRBJ2-3,TGTGCCAGCAGGGATTCCCTCGTAGCAACAGATACGCAGTATTTT,CASRDSLVATDTQYF
TRBV6-5,.,.,TRBJ1-5,TGTGCCAGCAGTTACGACAGCCGCAATCAGCCCCAGCATTTT,CASSYDSRNQPQHF
TRBV10-3,TRBD2,.,TRBJ2-7,TGTGCCATCAGTGGGGGAGCGGGAGTGAATTACGAGCAGTACTTC,CAISGGAGVNYEQYF
TRBV5-1,.,.,TRBJ2-3,TGCGCCAGCAGCGTTTGGGGAGTAAGCACAGATACGCAGTATTTT,CASSVWGVSTDTQYF
TRBV6-5,TRBD1,.,TRBJ1-6,TGTGCCAGCAGTTACTCTGGACAGGGTCCCTTGTCCCTCCACTTT,CASSYSGQGPLSLHF
TRBV5-4,TRBD2,.,TRBJ2-1,TGTGCCAGCAGCCCCGGACTAGCGGGAGCGAATGAGCAGTTCTTC,CASSPGLAGANEQFF
TRBV6-5,TRBD1,.,TRBJ2-7,TGTGCCAGCAGTTACTCTTTCCAGACAGGGGGCGAGCAGTACTTC,CASSYSFQTGGEQYF
TRBV5-4,.,.,TRBJ2-1,TGTGCCAGCAGTCTAACTAGCGAGCAGTTCTTC,CASSLTSEQFF
TRBV5-4,TRBD2,.,TRBJ2-2,TGTGCCAGCAGCCATGGGACTAGCGGGACCGGGGAGCTGTTTTTT,CASSHGTSGTGELFF
TRBV5-8,TRBD1,.,TRBJ2-7,TGTGCCAGCAGCCGCGACAGGGGGGGCGAGCAGTACTTC,CASSRDRGGEQYF
TRBV9,.,.,TRBJ2-5,TGTGCCAGCAGCGTAGGGACAGTTTTCGGAGAGACCCAGTACTTC,CASSVGTVFGETQYF
TRBV2,TRBD1,.,TRBJ1-5,TGTGCCAGCAGAGCCGGGACAGGGGTCGATCAGCCCCAGCATTTT,CASRAGTGVDQPQHF
TRBV2,TRBD2,.,TRBJ2-5,TGTGCCAGCAGTTCTCCCGGCGGGGGGACACAAGAGACCCAGTACTTC,CASSSPGGGTQETQYF
TRBV5-5,.,.,TRBJ1-4,TGTGCCAGCAGCTTGGGTAGTACAACTAATGAAAAACTGTTTTTT,CASSLGSTTNEKLFF
TRBV9,.,.,TRBJ2-7,TGTGCCAGCAGCGGCCCCCTAAAACGTAATCAGGGCTACGAGCAGTACTTC,CASSGPLKRNQGYEQYF
TRBV24-1,.,.,TRBJ2-3,TGTGCCCCTAGGATAAGGACGCAGTATTTT,CAPRIRTQYF
TRBV28,TRBD1,.,TRBJ1-5,TGTGCCAGCAGTCCAGGACAGGGGCAAAGCAATCAGCCCCAGCATTTT,CASSPGQGQSNQPQHF
TRBV6-7,.,.,TRBJ1-3,TGTGCCAGCAGGGGTAAGTCTGGAGTGTTTAGAAACACCATATATTTT,CASRGKSGVFRNTIYF
TRBV9,.,.,TRBJ1-1,TGTGCCAGCAGCCTACGCCCGGAGGGAGCTGAAGCTTTCTTT,CASSLRPEGAEAFF
TRBV10-3,.,.,TRBJ1-1,TGTGCCACCCTCTCCGGGGGAAACACTGAAGCTTTCTTT,CATLSGGNTEAFF
TRBV10-3,TRBD2,.,TRBJ2-7,TGTGCCATCACGGCGGGGGGCGACCACGAGCAGTACTTC,CAITAGGDHEQYF
TRBV12-3/TRBV12-4,TRBD2,.,TRBJ2-5,TGTGCCAGCAGTTTAGCGCCGGGGGGGACCCAGTACTTC,CASSLAPGGTQYF
TRBV7-2,TRBD1,.,TRBJ1-2,TGTGCCAGCAGCTTAGGACAGGGGGGTGATGGCTACACCTTC,CASSLGQGGDGYTF
TRBV7-9,TRBD2,.,TRBJ2-3,TGTGCCAGCAGCACGACCGGGGGGACTAGCGGAAGCACAGATACGCAGTATTTT,CASSTTGGTSGSTDTQYF
TRBV29-1,TRBD2,.,TRBJ2-3,TGCAGCGTTGAAGACTGGACTAGCGGGAGGAGTCTATTCACAGATACGCAGTATTTT,CSVEDWTSGRSLFTDTQYF
TRBV10-3,TRBD1,.,TRBJ1-5,TGTGCCATCAGCCCAATGGGACAGTTCAATCAGCCCCAGCATTTT,CAISPMGQFNQPQHF
TRBV11-2,.,.,TRBJ2-5,TGTGCCAGCAGCTTCCCCCTAAGTACAGAGACCCAGTACTTC,CASSFPLSTETQYF
TRBV11-1,TRBD1,.,TRBJ2-1,TGTGCCAGCAGCAAGGGGCAGGGGGCGCGAAATGAGCAGTTCTTC,CASSKGQGARNEQFF
TRBV7-8,.,.,TRBJ1-4,TGTGCCAGCAGCTTAGCGCGTTTAGGTCGGGGTGAAAAACTGTTTTTT,CASSLARLGRGEKLFF
TRBV11-3,TRBD2,.,TRBJ2-7,TGTGCCAGCAGCTTAGGAGGAGCGGGGCCGCCTCCACACGAGCAGTACTTC,CASSLGGAGPPPHEQYF
TRBV2,.,.,TRBJ1-1,TGTGCCAGCAGTCCACCAGACAGGCCCACTGAAGCTTTCTTT,CASSPPDRPTEAFF
TRBV4-2,TRBD2,.,TRBJ2-2,TGTGCCAGCAGCCAAACCGCTAGCGGGTCGAACACCGGGGAGCTGTTTTTT,CASSQTASGSNTGELFF
TRBV20-1,.,.,TRBJ1-6,TGCAGTGCTAGTAGGGGTTTTGAATCACCCCTCCACTTT,CSASRGFESPLHF
TRBV7-9,TRBD2,.,TRBJ2-3,TGTGCCAGCAGCCCCGGACTAGCGGGAGCGACAGATACGCAGTATTTT,CASSPGLAGATDTQYF
TRBV27,TRBD1,.,TRBJ2-5,TGTGCCAGCAGTCTGTGGAAGGGGACAGGAAGGCTTCAAGAGACCCAGTACTTC,CASSLWKGTGRLQETQYF
TRBV30,.,.,TRBJ1-1,TGTGCCTGGAGTGAGGTAGGGGGCACTGAAGCTTTCTTT,CAWSEVGGTEAFF
TRBV28,.,.,TRBJ2-7,TGTGCCAGCAGTTTCATTGACGAGCAGTACTTC,CASSFIDEQYF
TRBV18,.,.,TRBJ2-7,TGTGCCAGCTCACCAGTTGGGCCAGGGCTCACCTACGAGCAGTACTTC,CASSPVGPGLTYEQYF
TRBV28,.,.,TRBJ2-6,TGTGCCAGCAGTTTTCTGCCCCGGGGGGCCTCTGGGGCCAACGTCCTGACTTTC,CASSFLPRGASGANVLTF
TRBV7-2,TRBD2,.,TRBJ2-5,TGTGCCAGCAGCTCGACTAGCGGGGGGGCCGCGGAGACCCAGTACTTC,CASSSTSGGAAETQYF
TRBV5-6,.,.,TRBJ2-1,TGTGCCAGCAGCTTCGGGACTCCCTACAATGAGCAGTTCTTC,CASSFGTPYNEQFF
TRBV7-9,TRBD1,.,TRBJ1-5,TGTGCCAGCAGCCTCTCCGCTAGCAGGGGGAATCAGCCCCAGCATTTT,CASSLSASRGNQPQHF
TRBV4-3,TRBD2,few,TRBJ2-3,TGCGCCAGCAGCCAAGGGCCAGGGAAGCGGGGGGCTCGCACAGATACGCAGTATTTT,CASSQGPGKRGARTDTQYF
TRBV3-1/TRBV3-2,TRBD1,.,TRBJ2-2,TGTGCCAGCAGCCAGCGGGACAGGGGTTCCGGGGAGCTGTTTTTT,CASSQRDRGSGELFF
TRBV6-5,TRBD1,.,TRBJ1-1,TGTGCCAGCAGTTTTCGACAGGGGAGCACTGAAGCTTTCTTT,CASSFRQGSTEAFF
TRBV28,TRBD1,.,TRBJ1-5,TGTGCCAGCAGTTTGGGACAGGGGGATCAGCCCCAGCATTTT,CASSLGQGDQPQHF
TRBV5-4,TRBD1,.,TRBJ2-1,TGTGCCAGCAGCTCCCGGACAGGGATCTACAATGAGCAGTTCTTC,CASSSRTGIYNEQFF
TRBV19,TRBD2,.,TRBJ2-1,TGTGCCAGTAGCACCAGGACTAGCGGCGAGCAGTTCTTC,CASSTRTSGEQFF
TRBV28,.,.,TRBJ2-7,TGTGCCAGCACATTGGGCGGGACGGATCTAAAAGAGCAGTACTTC,CASTLGGTDLKEQYF
TRBV4-3,TRBD2,.,TRBJ2-1,TGCGCCAGCAGCCAATCGACTAGCGGGGGGGCGAATAATGAGCAGTTCTTC,CASSQSTSGGANNEQFF
TRBV27,TRBD2,.,TRBJ2-1,TGTGCCAGCAGTTTCAGACTAGCGGGGGGGTCCCCTAGGAATGAGCAGTTCTTC,CASSFRLAGGSPRNEQFF
TRBV7-9,.,once,TRBJ2-4,TGTGCCAGCAGCGACAGTCTAGCCAAAAACATTCAGTACTTC,CASSDSLAKNIQYF
TRBV6-6,TRBD1,.,TRBJ1-3,TGTGCCAGCAGTGTAAACAGGGGAGGCTCTGGAAACACCATATATTTT,CASSVNRGGSGNTIYF